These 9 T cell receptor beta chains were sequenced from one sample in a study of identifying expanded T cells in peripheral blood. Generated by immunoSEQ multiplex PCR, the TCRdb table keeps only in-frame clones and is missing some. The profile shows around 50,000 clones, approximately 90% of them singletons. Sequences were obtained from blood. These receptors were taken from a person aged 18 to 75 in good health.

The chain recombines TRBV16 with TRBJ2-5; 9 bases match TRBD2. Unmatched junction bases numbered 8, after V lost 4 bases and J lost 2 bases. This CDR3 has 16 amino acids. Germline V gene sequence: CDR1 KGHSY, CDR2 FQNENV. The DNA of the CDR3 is TGTGCCAGCAGCCGATTAGCGGGAGTGGGACAAGAGACCCAGTACTTC. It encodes CASSRLAGVGQETQYF.

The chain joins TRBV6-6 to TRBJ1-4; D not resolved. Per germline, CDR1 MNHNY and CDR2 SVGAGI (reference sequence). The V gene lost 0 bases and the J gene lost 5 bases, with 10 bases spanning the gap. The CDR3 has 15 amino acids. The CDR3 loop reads CASSYSRSHNEKLFF. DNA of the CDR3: TGTGCCAGCAGTTACTCGCGGTCACACAATGAAAAACTGTTTTTT.

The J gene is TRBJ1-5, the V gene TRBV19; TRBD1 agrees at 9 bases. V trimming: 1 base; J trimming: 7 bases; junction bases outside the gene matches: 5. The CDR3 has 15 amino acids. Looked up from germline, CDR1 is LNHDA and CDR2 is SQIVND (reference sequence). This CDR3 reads CASSIVQGAGQPQHF. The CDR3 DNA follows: TGTGCCAGTAGTATAGTACAGGGGGCAGGGCAGCCCCAGCATTTT. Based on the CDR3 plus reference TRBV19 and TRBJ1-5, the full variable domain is DGGITQSPKYLFRKEGQNVTLSCEQNLNHDAMYWYRQDPGQGLRLIYYSQIVNDFQKGDIAEGYSVSREKKESFPLTVTSAQKNPTAFYLCASSIVQGAGQPQHFGDGTRLSIL.

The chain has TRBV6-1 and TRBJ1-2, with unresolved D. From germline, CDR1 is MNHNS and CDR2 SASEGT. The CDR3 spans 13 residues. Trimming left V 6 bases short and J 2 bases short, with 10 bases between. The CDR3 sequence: CASSLSKNYGYTF. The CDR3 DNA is TGTGCCAGCAGCCTCAGTAAGAACTATGGCTACACCTTC.

Here the CDR3 DNA reads TGCAGCGTTGAACAAAACAGCTACGAGCAGTACTTC. Translation: CSVEQNSYEQYF. V usage is TRBV29-1 and J usage is TRBJ2-7; D unclear. The germline V gene encodes CDR1 SQVTM and CDR2 ANQGSEA. This CDR3 is built from 12 residues. Trimming stripped 2 bases from V and 3 bases from J, with 8 bases between.

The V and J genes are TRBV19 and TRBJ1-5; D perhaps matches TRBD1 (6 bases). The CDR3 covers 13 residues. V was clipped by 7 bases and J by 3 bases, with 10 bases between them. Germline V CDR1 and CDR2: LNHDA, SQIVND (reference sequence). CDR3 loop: CASNDRFNQPQHF. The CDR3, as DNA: TGTGCCAGTAATGACAGGTTCAATCAGCCCCAGCATTTT.

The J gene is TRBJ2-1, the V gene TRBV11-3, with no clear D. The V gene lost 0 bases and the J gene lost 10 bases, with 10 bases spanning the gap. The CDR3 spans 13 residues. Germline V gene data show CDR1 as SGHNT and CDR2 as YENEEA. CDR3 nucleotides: TGTGCCAGCAGCTTAGAGGTGTCTATGGAGCAGTTCTTC. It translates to CASSLEVSMEQFF.

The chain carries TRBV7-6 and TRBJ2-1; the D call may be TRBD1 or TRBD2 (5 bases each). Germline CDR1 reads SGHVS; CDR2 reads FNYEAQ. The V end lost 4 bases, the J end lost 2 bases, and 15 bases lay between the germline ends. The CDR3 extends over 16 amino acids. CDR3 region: CASSSDGGAAYNEQFF. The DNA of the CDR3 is TGTGCCAGCAGCTCTGATGGGGGAGCGGCCTACAATGAGCAGTTCTTC.

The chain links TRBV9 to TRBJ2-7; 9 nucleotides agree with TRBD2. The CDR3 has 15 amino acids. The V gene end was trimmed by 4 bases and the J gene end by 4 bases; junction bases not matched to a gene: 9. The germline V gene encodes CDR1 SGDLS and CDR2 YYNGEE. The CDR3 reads CASSKMGTSYYEQYF. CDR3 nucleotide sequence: TGTGCCAGCAGCAAAATGGGGACTAGCTATTACGAGCAGTACTTC.